The 5 T cell receptor beta chains given below trace back to one sample, sequenced in a study of Graves' ophthalmopathy and Graves' hyperthyroidism. Investigators amplified TCR beta CDR3 regions from RNA transcripts. The authors performed first-round RT-PCR with HTBI primers and then a second-round multiplex PCR. From the multiplex PCR reads, TCRdb called clonotypes with MiXCR, one entry per CDR3 protein. The sample yields 200,000 to 250,000 distinct CDR3 sequences, around 45% seen once. Source material: peripheral blood. The receptors were sampled from an adult man with Graves' ophthalmopathy.

This rearrangement joins TRBV9 to TRBJ1-2; 7 positions match TRBD1. Germline V gives CDR1 SGDLS, CDR2 YYNGEE. This CDR3 spans 15 amino acids. V was clipped by 3 bases and J by 2 bases; unmatched bases: 7. DNA for the CDR3: TGTGCCAGCAGCGCTCCGAGACAGGGAAACTATGGCTACACCTTC. Protein sequence: CASSAPRQGNYGYTF. The whole variable domain, filled in from reference TRBV9 and TRBJ1-2, reads DSGVTQTPKHLITATGQRVTLRCSPRSGDLSVYWYQQSLDQGLQFLIQYYNGEERAKGNILERFSAQQFPDLHSELNLSSLELGDSALYFCASSAPRQGNYGYTFGSGTRLTVV.

As for this clonotype: The germline gene is not matched at one end of the junction; a read error may be the cause. This chain links TRBV7-2 with TRBJ2-7, with 11 bases fitting TRBD1. The CDR3 length is 15 residues. Per the germline V gene, CDR1 is SGHTA and CDR2 is FQGNSA. The CDR3 DNA is TGTGCCAGCAGATTAGTGGGACAGGGGGACTACGAGCAGTACTTC. It specifies CASRLVGQGDYEQYF.

This clonotype was detected only a few times. The chain recombines TRBV4-1 with TRBJ1-2; no reliable D call. The CDR3 spans 16 residues. Trimming pared 4 bases from V and 6 bases from J, leaving 21 bases between. Germline loops: CDR1 MGHRA, CDR2 YSYEKL. CDR3 protein: CASSRPARPLFHGYTF. For the CDR3, the DNA is TGCGCCAGCAGCCGCCCAGCCCGACCTTTATTCCATGGCTACACCTTC.

This clonotype was observed a handful of times. The rearrangement joins TRBV5-1 to TRBJ1-2; weak D call: TRBD1 (5 bases). V lost 0 bases and J 5 bases, leaving 11 bases between the germline ends. The CDR3 consists of 14 residues. In germline, CDR1 is SGHRS, CDR2 YFSETQ. CDR3 protein: CASSLEGAEYGYTF. The CDR3 DNA reads as TGCGCCAGCAGCTTGGAAGGGGCGGAATATGGCTACACCTTC.

The rearrangement links TRBV7-8 to TRBJ2-7; D unresolved. The germline V gene encodes CDR1 SGHVS and CDR2 FQNEAQ. V lost 4 bases, J lost 5 bases, and 6 bases lay in between. This CDR3 contains 11 residues. The CDR3 loop is CASSSSNEQYF. CDR3 bases: TGTGCCAGCAGCTCCAGTAACGAGCAGTACTTC.